One sample yielded the 29 T cell receptor beta chains listed below, sequenced in a study of T-cell reconstitution after alpha-beta-depleted transplantation in children. Unique molecular identifiers were built into the TCRbeta library. TCRdb reanalysed the PCR reads using MiXCR and keeps one entry per CDR3 protein. The sample consists of around 490,000 distinct CDR3 sequences, more than 9.5% of them appearing once. The sequences come from PBMCs, mostly from graft donor cells, collected 180 days after TCRalphabeta/CD19-depleted stem cell transplant. These receptor sequences come from a female patient aged 2-10 years who had a stem cell transplant for aplastic anemia, so the T cells may come from the graft donor.

At least ten counts were recorded for this clonotype. The chain recombines TRBV5-1 with TRBJ2-1; TRBD2 matches 10 bases. With V trimmed by 0 bases and J by 7 bases, 1 base remained unmatched. This CDR3 contains 14 residues. Germline loops: CDR1 SGHRS, CDR2 YFSETQ. This CDR3 reads CASSLEREGNEQFF. CDR3 DNA: TGCGCCAGCAGCTTGGAGCGGGAGGGGAATGAGCAGTTCTTC.

The V and J genes are TRBV24-1 and TRBJ2-6, with D unclear. The V gene's germline CDR1 is KGHDR and CDR2 SFDVKD. The CDR3 consists of 15 residues. V was clipped by 5 bases and J by 1 base, with 8 bases between them. CDR3: CATSGGLSGANVLTF. The CDR3 DNA sequence: TGTGCCACCAGTGGGGGTCTTTCTGGGGCCAACGTCCTGACTTTC.

This clonotype was recorded at least ten times. The gene calls are TRBV20-1 and TRBJ1-1; D remains unclear. This CDR3 comprises 12 residues. From germline, CDR1 is DFQATT and CDR2 SNEGSKA (reference sequence). Trimming stripped 5 bases from V and 0 bases from J, with 7 bases between. Here the CDR3 reads CSAGNLNTEAFF. CDR3 DNA sequence: TGCAGTGCTGGTAACTTGAACACTGAAGCTTTCTTT.

This clonotype appeared many times. An end of the junction differs from the germline gene, which may be a read error. The chain links TRBV15 to TRBJ2-3, with 10 nucleotides matching TRBD2. This CDR3 has 13 residues. Germline V gives CDR1 LNHNV, CDR2 YYDKDF (reference sequence). The CDR3 is CATSRAASGSPHF. The CDR3 DNA follows: TGTGCCACCAGCAGAGCCGCTAGCGGGAGCCCGCATTTT. The whole variable domain, remainder taken from reference TRBV15 and TRBJ2-3, is DAMVIQNPRYQVTQFGKPVTLSCSQTLNHNVMYWYQQKSSQAPKLLFHYYDKDFNNEADTPDNFQSRRPNTSFCFLDIRSPGLGDTAMYLCATSRAASGSPHFGPGTRLTVL.

There are a few counts of this clonotype. The chain has TRBV11-2 and TRBJ1-4; 9 nucleotides match TRBD1. V dropped 5 bases and J dropped 7; count of bases not matched to a gene: 8. Germline CDR1 reads SGHAT; CDR2 reads FQNNGV. This CDR3 is 15 amino acids long. The CDR3 spells CASSTYRGPGEKLFF. CDR3 DNA sequence: TGTGCCAGCAGCACATACAGGGGGCCGGGTGAAAAACTGTTTTTT.

This clonotype was seen just once. The chain is built from TRBV4-3 and TRBJ1-2; D not certain. Germline values: CDR1 LGHNA, CDR2 YSLEER. V shed 0 bases and J shed 4 bases, with 6 bases lying between them. The CDR3 has 13 amino acids. The CDR3 sequence: CASSQEGPYGYTF. In nucleotides, the CDR3 is TGCGCCAGCAGCCAAGAAGGACCCTATGGCTACACCTTC.

This clonotype was detected many times. The genes are TRBV7-9 and TRBJ1-5; TRBD1 is a possible D gene (6 bases). The CDR3 consists of 14 residues. Trimming removed 3 bases from V and 4 bases from J, with 10 bases in between. Germline V CDR1 and CDR2: SEHNR, FQNEAQ (reference sequence). Written as DNA, the CDR3 is TGTGCCAGCAGCTTGGACAGAAAAAATCAGCCCCAGCATTTT. It is translated as CASSLDRKNQPQHF.

This sequence joins TRBV7-2 and TRBJ2-7; TRBD2 matches 7 bases. The germline V gene has CDR1 SGHTA and CDR2 FQGNSA. The CDR3 runs to 15 residues. V trimming: 1 base; J trimming: 2 bases; junction bases outside the gene matches: 5. The CDR3 DNA reads as TGTGCCAGCAGCTTAGGACTAGCCCCAACCTACGAGCAGTACGTC. Protein sequence: CASSLGLAPTYEQYV.

This clonotype was counted at least ten times. The chain links TRBV25-1 to TRBJ2-3; no firm D call. CDR1 is MGHDK, CDR2 SYGVNS, per germline. V gave up 3 bases and J gave up 5 bases, with 12 bases separating them. The CDR3 contains 14 residues. CDR3 protein: CASSDPTLGDTQYF. The CDR3 bases are TGTGCCAGCAGTGACCCTACCCTGGGAGATACGCAGTATTTT.

This clonotype was observed a single time. This chain connects TRBV5-1 to TRBJ1-2; unclear D gene. Germline loops: CDR1 SGHRS, CDR2 YFSETQ. Between the trimmed V and J ends, which lost 0 bases and 0 bases, there was a span of 6 bases. There are 14 residues in the CDR3. CDR3 in DNA: TGCGCCAGCAGCTTGGTCAACACTAACTATGGCTACACCTTC. Translating gives CASSLVNTNYGYTF.

This clonotype was detected only a few times. This chain joins TRBV18 and TRBJ2-4; maybe TRBD1 (5 bases). Trimming took off 3 bases at V and 3 bases at J, with 12 bases between the two ends. The CDR3 contains 15 residues. Germline V CDR1 and CDR2: KGHSH, LQKENI. The CDR3 DNA reads as TGTGCCAGCTCACCGGACACCGCCATCAAAAACATTCAGTACTTC. This gives the protein CASSPDTAIKNIQYF.

The chain carries TRBV29-1 and TRBJ1-1; tentative D call: TRBD1 (5 bases). The V end was cut by 5 bases, the J end by 5 bases, with 18 bases between. The CDR3 totals 14 residues. Per germline, CDR1 SQVTM and CDR2 ANQGSEA. CDR3 protein: CSVSGHGVRTEAFF. The CDR3 nucleotides read TGCAGCGTTTCTGGACATGGGGTACGGACTGAAGCTTTCTTT.

The table lists this clonotype with a count of one. This sequence joins TRBV18 and TRBJ2-5, with D maybe TRBD1 (6 bases). The germline CDR1 and CDR2 sequences are KGHSH and LQKENI. Trimming removed 1 base at V and 1 base at J, with 10 bases between. This CDR3 has 15 amino acids. CDR3: CASSPQGVGQETQYF. As DNA, the CDR3 is TGTGCCAGCTCACCACAGGGGGTGGGCCAAGAGACCCAGTACTTC.

This clonotype was picked up a small number of times. The chain combines TRBV7-9 with TRBJ2-3; D remains ambiguous. Germline-derived CDR1 and CDR2 are SEHNR and FQNEAQ (reference sequence). The CDR3 runs to 12 residues. Trimming shortened V by 2 bases and J by 7 bases, and 7 bases separated the two germline ends. The DNA of the CDR3 is TGTGCCAGCAGCTTAATACAGTATACGCAGTATTTT. Its protein product is CASSLIQYTQYF. Using reference TRBV7-9 and TRBJ2-3 for the parts outside the CDR3, the full variable domain is DTGVSQNPRHKITKRGQNVTFRCDPISEHNRLYWYRQTLGQGPEFLTYFQNEAQLEKSRLLSDRFSAERPKGSFSTLEIQRTEQGDSAMYLCASSLIQYTQYFGPGTRLTVL.

J is TRBJ2-1 and V is TRBV6-4; 9 nucleotides agree with TRBD2. The V gene's germline CDR1 is MRHNA and CDR2 SNTAGT. After removal of 2 bases from V and 1 base from J, the junction contained 9 bases not matched to a gene. This CDR3 spans 18 amino acids. Here the CDR3 reads CASSDREVAGVSYNEQFF. In DNA, the CDR3 is TGTGCCAGCAGTGACCGAGAGGTAGCGGGGGTATCCTACAATGAGCAGTTCTTC.

This clonotype was observed a few times. The chain joins TRBV12-3 or TRBV12-4 to TRBJ2-1; the match to TRBD2 covers 11 bases. The junction had 7 bases not matched to a gene; V was cut back by 5 bases and J by 7 bases. CDR3 size: 15 residues. CDR3 sequence reads: CASSKTSGTPNEQFF. In nucleotides, the CDR3 is TGTGCCAGCAGTAAGACTAGCGGGACCCCGAATGAGCAGTTCTTC.

This sequence joins TRBV4-3 and TRBJ2-7, with D perhaps TRBD2 (6 bases). CDR1 and CDR2 from the germline V gene are LGHNA and YSLEER. V was cut by 1 base and J by 5 bases, with 9 bases left in between. The CDR3 contains 13 residues. In nucleotides, the CDR3 is TGCGCCAGCAGCCAAGCTGGGGGGAACGAGCAGTACTTC. It specifies CASSQAGGNEQYF.

This clonotype was seen at least ten times. The V and J genes are TRBV5-1 and TRBJ2-3; 14 bases agree with TRBD2. The germline gives CDR1 SGHRS, CDR2 YFSETQ. The CDR3 loop spans 14 amino acids. With 3 bases clipped from V and 8 bases from J, the junction kept 2 bases outside the gene matches. CDR3: CASSSGTSGSTQYF. The CDR3 DNA reads TGCGCCAGCAGCTCGGGGACTAGCGGGAGTACGCAGTATTTT.

This clonotype was seen a few times. This rearrangement joins TRBV4-3 to TRBJ2-1; weak D call: TRBD2 (5 bases). The CDR3 runs 16 residues. Trimming pared 0 bases from V and 7 bases from J, leaving 16 bases between. Germline CDR1 LGHNA, CDR2 YSLEER. The DNA for the CDR3 is TGCGCCAGCAGCCAAGATTCCCCGGGAAGTAAGAATGAGCAGTTCTTC. Its protein product is CASSQDSPGSKNEQFF.

The chain joins TRBV6-1 to TRBJ2-3; D call uncertain. The germline V and J ends were trimmed by 7 bases and 4 bases, with 12 bases remaining between them. In germline, CDR1 is MNHNS, CDR2 SASEGT. This CDR3 region has 13 residues. The CDR3 reads CASTTTASDTQYF. DNA for the CDR3: TGTGCCAGCACCACAACGGCTTCAGATACGCAGTATTTT.

This clonotype was seen only a few times. The chain links TRBV19 to TRBJ1-5; D perhaps matches TRBD1 (5 bases). Trimming took 5 bases from V and 2 from J, leaving 19 bases between them. CDR1 and CDR2 (germline): LNHDA, SQIVND (reference sequence). This CDR3 region has 17 residues. This CDR3 reads CASSRRGRDRRNQPQHF. The CDR3 DNA reads TGTGCCAGTAGTCGTCGAGGGAGGGACCGTCGCAATCAGCCCCAGCATTTT.

Ten or more counts support this clonotype. The chain uses TRBV5-1 and TRBJ2-7; TRBD1 aligns across 8 bases. Germline CDR1 is SGHRS and CDR2 is YFSETQ. This CDR3 region has 14 residues. The trim removed 2 bases at V and 6 bases at J, leaving 7 bases unmatched. The DNA for the CDR3 is TGCGCCAGCAGCTTACAACAGGGGGGCGGCGAGCAGTACTTC. This translates into CASSLQQGGGEQYF.

This chain uses TRBV7-2 with TRBJ2-3, with 10 bases matching TRBD1. The germline gives CDR1 SGHTA, CDR2 FQGNSA. The CDR3 consists of 15 residues. V dropped 5 bases and J dropped 7; count of bases not matched to a gene: 9. The CDR3 nucleotides read TGTGCCAGCAGCGCCGGGACAGGGGACAGGTATACGCAGTATTTT. Amino acids: CASSAGTGDRYTQYF.

V and J are TRBV7-9 and TRBJ1-2, with 9 bases identical to TRBD1. The CDR3 runs to 15 residues. Trimming took 6 bases from V and 4 from J; bases not matched to a gene: 9. Germline CDR1 SEHNR, CDR2 FQNEAQ (reference sequence). The CDR3 protein is CASSFMDRGFYGYTF. In DNA form, the CDR3 reads TGTGCCAGCAGTTTTATGGACAGGGGATTCTATGGCTACACCTTC.

This clonotype was counted a few times. This chain uses TRBV2 with TRBJ2-3; D is perhaps TRBD2 (6 bases). This CDR3 contains 16 residues. The germline V gene encodes CDR1 SNHLY and CDR2 FYNNEI. The V end lost 7 bases, the J end lost 5 bases, and 22 bases lay between the germline ends. The DNA of the CDR3 is TGTGCCAGCATCTCCCGCGGGACTTCCCTGGGAGATACGCAGTATTTT. Its protein product is CASISRGTSLGDTQYF.

V and J are TRBV9 and TRBJ2-5, with 9 nucleotides matching TRBD2. The CDR3 runs 14 residues. Germline-derived CDR1 and CDR2 are SGDLS and YYNGEE. V lost 3 bases to trimming and J lost 5 bases; unmatched junction nucleotides: 5. CDR3 region: CASSGNSGSETQYF. The CDR3 DNA reads TGTGCCAGCAGCGGAAATAGCGGGAGTGAGACCCAGTACTTC.

The chain carries TRBV29-1 and TRBJ2-2, with a possible D match to TRBD1 (5 bases). Trimming pared 7 bases from V and 4 bases from J, leaving 16 bases between. This CDR3 spans 14 amino acids. Germline V gene sequence: CDR1 SQVTM, CDR2 ANQGSEA. Here the CDR3 reads CSGCLGVGTGELFF. The CDR3 coding sequence is TGCAGCGGGTGTTTAGGGGTAGGCACCGGGGAGCTGTTTTTT.

This clonotype has a count of ten or more. The chain uses TRBV3-1 and TRBJ1-2; 7 bases match TRBD1. This CDR3 is built from 15 residues. V lost 5 bases, J lost 2 bases, and 8 bases stayed unmatched. Germline V gene sequence: CDR1 LGHDT, CDR2 YNNKEL (reference sequence). CDR3 coding DNA: TGTGCCAGCAGCGACCTGACAGGGACCAACTATGGCTACACCTTC. Protein: CASSDLTGTNYGYTF.

The V gene is TRBV9, the J gene TRBJ1-5; the D gene is possibly TRBD1 (5 bases). Germline V CDR1 and CDR2: SGDLS, YYNGEE. V was clipped by 3 bases and J by 7 bases, with 14 bases between them. The CDR3 runs 14 residues. The CDR3 reads CASSAGPLGQPQHF. The CDR3 region has the DNA TGTGCCAGCAGCGCGGGACCCTTGGGGCAGCCCCAGCATTTT. The full variable domain, in which reference TRBV9 and TRBJ1-5 provide the parts outside the CDR3, is DSGVTQTPKHLITATGQRVTLRCSPRSGDLSVYWYQQSLDQGLQFLIQYYNGEERAKGNILERFSAQQFPDLHSELNLSSLELGDSALYFCASSAGPLGQPQHFGDGTRLSIL.